These 3 T cell receptor beta chains came from one sample sequenced in a study of cytomegalovirus exposure and HLA in healthy donors. With 60 Vbeta and 13 Jbeta primers, the PCR was carried out. Sequencing was performed with immunoSEQ multiplex PCR; in TCRdb, only in-frame clones are kept and a portion is missing. The repertoire holds roughly 100,000 clones, with more than 65% as singletons. The sequencing input was PBMCs. These receptors were obtained from a boy aged 5-17 years in good health and CMV-seronegative.

This chain joins TRBV7-3 and TRBJ1-1; TRBD1 matches at 7 bases. The CDR3 is 14 residues long. Germline lookup yields CDR1 SGHTA and CDR2 FQGTGA. V lost 5 bases, J lost 11 bases, and 14 bases stayed unmatched. This chain's CDR3 is CASSGRDRPFSAFF. The DNA of the CDR3 is TGTGCCAGCAGCGGACGGGACAGACCCTTCTCCGCTTTCTTT.

J is TRBJ1-5 and V is TRBV7-2; D is undetermined. Germline-derived CDR1 and CDR2 are SGHTA and FQGNSA. CDR3 length equals 16 residues. V lost 2 bases and J lost 4, with 15 bases in between. CDR3: CASSLSPAVANQPQHF. The CDR3 region has the DNA TGTGCCAGCAGCTTAAGCCCGGCAGTAGCAAATCAGCCCCAGCATTTT.

The chain carries TRBV2 and TRBJ1-4, with a tentative D call TRBD1 (6 bases). Germline CDR1 is SNHLY and CDR2 is FYNNEI. This CDR3 comprises 15 residues. The germline V and J ends were trimmed by 1 base and 8 bases, with 14 bases remaining between them. This chain's CDR3 is CASSEGGGRREKLFF. The CDR3 region has the DNA TGTGCCAGCAGTGAAGGGGGGGGCCGAAGAGAAAAACTGTTTTTT.